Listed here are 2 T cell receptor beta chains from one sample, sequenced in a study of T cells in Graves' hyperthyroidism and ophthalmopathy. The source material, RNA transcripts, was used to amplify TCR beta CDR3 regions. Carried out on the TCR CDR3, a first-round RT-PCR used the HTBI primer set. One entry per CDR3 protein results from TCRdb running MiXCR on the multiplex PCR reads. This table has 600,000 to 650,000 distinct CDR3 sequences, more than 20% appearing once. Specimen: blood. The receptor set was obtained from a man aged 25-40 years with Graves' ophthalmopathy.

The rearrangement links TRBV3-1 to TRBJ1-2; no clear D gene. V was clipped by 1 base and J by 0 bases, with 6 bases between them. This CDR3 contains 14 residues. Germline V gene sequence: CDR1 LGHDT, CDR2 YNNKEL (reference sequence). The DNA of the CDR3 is TGTGCCAGCAGCCAAGTTTTGGCTAACTATGGCTACACCTTC. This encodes CASSQVLANYGYTF.

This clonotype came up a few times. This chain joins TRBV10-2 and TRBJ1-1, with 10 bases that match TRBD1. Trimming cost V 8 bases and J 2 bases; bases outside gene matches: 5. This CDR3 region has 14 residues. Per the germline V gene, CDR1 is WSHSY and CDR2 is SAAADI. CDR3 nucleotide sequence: TGCGCCAGCGGGGGGACAGGGGCTAACACTGAAGCTTTCTTT. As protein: CASGGTGANTEAFF.